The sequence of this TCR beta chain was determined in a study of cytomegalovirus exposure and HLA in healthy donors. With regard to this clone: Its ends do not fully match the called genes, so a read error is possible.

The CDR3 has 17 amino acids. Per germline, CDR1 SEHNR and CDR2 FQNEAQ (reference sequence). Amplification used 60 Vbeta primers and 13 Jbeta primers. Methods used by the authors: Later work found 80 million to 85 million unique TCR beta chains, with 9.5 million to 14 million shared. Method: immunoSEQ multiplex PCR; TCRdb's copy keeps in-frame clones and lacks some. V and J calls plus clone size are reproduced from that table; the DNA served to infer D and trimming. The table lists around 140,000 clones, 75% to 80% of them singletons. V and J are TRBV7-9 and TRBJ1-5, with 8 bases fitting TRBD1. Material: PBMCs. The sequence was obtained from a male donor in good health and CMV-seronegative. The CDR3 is CANSAPGTGASNQPQHF. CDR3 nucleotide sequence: TGTGCCAACAGCGCACCCGGGACAGGAGCCTCCAATCAGCCCCAGCATTTT.